This T cell receptor beta chain was sequenced for a study of T cell responses to AZD1222 COVID-19 vaccine. Findings and limits, study-wide: It should be noted that donors were predominantly white British and more often female, and clonal diversity was possibly underestimated. Breadth and depth of Spike-specific TCRs rose after two AZD1222 doses.

Assay used: immunoSEQ multiplex PCR; TCRdb lists only in-frame clones, some missing. The data hold about 180,000 clones, with 85% to 95% observed a single time. As for this clone: The antigen remains undetermined.

The TCR comes from an adult who received the AZD1222 COVID-19 vaccine. Sequencing was performed on peripheral blood, taken 28 days after the second AZD1222 dose.

CDR3 sequence: CASSLTGRGNTIYF. The DNA of the CDR3 is TGCGCCAGCAGCTTGACAGGGCGAGGAAACACCATATATTTT. The chain has TRBV5-1 and TRBJ1-3; weak D call: TRBD1 (6 bases). The CDR3 consists of 14 residues. Germline CDR1 SGHRS, CDR2 YFSETQ. V shed 1 base and J shed 4 bases, with 9 bases lying between them.